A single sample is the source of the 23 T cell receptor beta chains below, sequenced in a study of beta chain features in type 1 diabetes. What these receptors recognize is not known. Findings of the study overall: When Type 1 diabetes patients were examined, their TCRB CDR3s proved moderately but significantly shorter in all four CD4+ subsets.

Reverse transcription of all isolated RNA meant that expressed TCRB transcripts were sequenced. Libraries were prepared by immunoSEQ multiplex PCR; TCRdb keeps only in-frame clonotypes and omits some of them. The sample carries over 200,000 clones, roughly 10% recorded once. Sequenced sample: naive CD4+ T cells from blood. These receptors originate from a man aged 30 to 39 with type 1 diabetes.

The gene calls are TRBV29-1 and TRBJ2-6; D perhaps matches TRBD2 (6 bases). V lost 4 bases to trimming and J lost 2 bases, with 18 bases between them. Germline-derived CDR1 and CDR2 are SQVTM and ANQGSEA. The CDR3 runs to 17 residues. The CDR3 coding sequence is TGCAGCGTTGCCCCACGGGGGAGAGGGCCTGGGGCCAACGTCCTGACTTTC. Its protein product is CSVAPRGRGPGANVLTF.

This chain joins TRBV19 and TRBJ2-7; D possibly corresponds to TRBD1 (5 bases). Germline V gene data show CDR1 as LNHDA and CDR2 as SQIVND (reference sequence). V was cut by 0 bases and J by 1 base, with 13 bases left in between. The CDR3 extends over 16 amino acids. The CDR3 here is CASSIDQQGLSYEQYF. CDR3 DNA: TGTGCCAGTAGTATAGATCAGCAGGGTTTGTCCTACGAGCAGTACTTC.

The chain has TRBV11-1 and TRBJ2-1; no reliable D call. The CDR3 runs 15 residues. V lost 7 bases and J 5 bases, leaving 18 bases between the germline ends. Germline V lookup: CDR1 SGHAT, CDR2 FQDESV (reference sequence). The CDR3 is CASTSNRRPDNEQFF. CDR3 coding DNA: TGTGCCAGCACCTCTAATCGCAGGCCCGACAATGAGCAGTTCTTC. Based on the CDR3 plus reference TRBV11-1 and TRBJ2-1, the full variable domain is EAEVAQSPRYKITEKSQAVAFWCDPISGHATLYWYRQILGQGPELLVQFQDESVVDDSQLPKDRFSAERLKGVDSTLKIQPAELGDSAMYLCASTSNRRPDNEQFFGPGTRLTVL.

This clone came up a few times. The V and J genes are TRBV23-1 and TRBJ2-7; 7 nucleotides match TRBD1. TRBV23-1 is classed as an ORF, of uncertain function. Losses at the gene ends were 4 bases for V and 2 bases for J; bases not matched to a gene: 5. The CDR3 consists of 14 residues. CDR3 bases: TGCGCCAGCAGTCTTAGGACAGGAGCCTACGAGCAGTACTTC. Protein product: CASSLRTGAYEQYF.

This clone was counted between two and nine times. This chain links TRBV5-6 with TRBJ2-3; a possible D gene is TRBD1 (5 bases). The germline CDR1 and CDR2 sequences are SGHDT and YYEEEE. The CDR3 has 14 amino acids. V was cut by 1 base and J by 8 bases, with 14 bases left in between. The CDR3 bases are TGTGCCAGCAGCTTGCGCAGGGTTCAGGCTACGCAGTATTTT. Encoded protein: CASSLRRVQATQYF.

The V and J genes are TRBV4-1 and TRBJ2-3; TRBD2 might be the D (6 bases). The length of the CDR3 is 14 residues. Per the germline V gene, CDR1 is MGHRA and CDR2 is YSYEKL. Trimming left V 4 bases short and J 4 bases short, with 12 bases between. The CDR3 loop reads CASSRAGWADTQYF. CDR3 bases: TGCGCCAGCAGCCGTGCGGGGTGGGCAGATACGCAGTATTTT.

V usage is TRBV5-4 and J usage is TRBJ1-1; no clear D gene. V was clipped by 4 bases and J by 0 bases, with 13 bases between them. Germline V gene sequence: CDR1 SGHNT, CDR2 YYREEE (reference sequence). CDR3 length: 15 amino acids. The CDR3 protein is CASSPDLRLNTEAFF. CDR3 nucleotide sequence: TGTGCCAGCAGCCCAGACCTCAGGTTGAACACTGAAGCTTTCTTT. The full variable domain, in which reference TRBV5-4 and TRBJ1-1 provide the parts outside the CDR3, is ETGVTQSPTHLIKTRGQQVTLRCSSQSGHNTVSWYQQALGQGPQFIFQYYREEENGRGNFPPRFSGLQFPNYSSELNVNALELDDSALYLCASSPDLRLNTEAFFGQGTRLTVV.

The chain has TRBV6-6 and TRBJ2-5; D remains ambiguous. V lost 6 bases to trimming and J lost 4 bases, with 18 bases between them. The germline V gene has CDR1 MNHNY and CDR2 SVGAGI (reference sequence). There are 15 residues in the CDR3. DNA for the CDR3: TGTGCCAGCAGCTCCCGCTTGGTCCCGAGAGAGACCCAGTACTTC. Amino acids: CASSSRLVPRETQYF.

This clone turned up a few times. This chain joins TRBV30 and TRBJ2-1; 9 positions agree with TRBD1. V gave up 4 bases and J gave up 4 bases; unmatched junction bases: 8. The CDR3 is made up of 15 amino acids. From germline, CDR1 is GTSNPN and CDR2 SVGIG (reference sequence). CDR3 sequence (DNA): TGTGCCTGGAATCAGTACAGGGGGCGTTACAATGAGCAGTTCTTC. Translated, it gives CAWNQYRGRYNEQFF.

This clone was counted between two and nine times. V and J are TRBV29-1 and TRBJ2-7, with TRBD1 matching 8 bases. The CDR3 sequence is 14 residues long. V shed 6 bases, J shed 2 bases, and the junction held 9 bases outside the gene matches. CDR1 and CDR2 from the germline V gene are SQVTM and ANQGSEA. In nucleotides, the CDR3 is TGCAGCGTGGCGGACAGGGTTCCCCCCTACGAGCAGTACTTC. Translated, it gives CSVADRVPPYEQYF.

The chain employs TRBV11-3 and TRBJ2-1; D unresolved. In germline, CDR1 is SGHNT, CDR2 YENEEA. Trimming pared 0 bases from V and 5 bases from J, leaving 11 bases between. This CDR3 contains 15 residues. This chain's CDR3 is CASSLDRQVNNEQFF. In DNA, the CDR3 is TGTGCCAGCAGCTTAGATCGGCAGGTAAACAATGAGCAGTTCTTC.

The CDR3 region is CASSEYGLAGGLQETQYF. The CDR3 coding sequence is TGTGCCAGCAGTGAATACGGACTAGCGGGGGGACTCCAAGAGACCCAGTACTTC. The rearrangement uses TRBV2 and TRBJ2-5; the match to TRBD2 covers 14 bases. The trim removed 2 bases at V and 1 base at J, leaving 6 bases unmatched. Germline V gene sequence: CDR1 SNHLY, CDR2 FYNNEI. This CDR3 is built from 18 residues.

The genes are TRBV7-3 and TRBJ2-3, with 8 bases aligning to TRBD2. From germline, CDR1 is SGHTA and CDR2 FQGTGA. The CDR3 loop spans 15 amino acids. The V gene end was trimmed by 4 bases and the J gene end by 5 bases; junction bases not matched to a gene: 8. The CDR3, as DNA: TGTGCCAGCAGCTCCCGGGGCGGGGGGAGAGATACGCAGTATTTT. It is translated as CASSSRGGGRDTQYF.

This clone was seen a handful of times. For the CDR3, the DNA is TGCGCCAGCAGCTTGCTACAGGGGGCTGAAAATGAGCAGTTCTTC. Translating it yields CASSLLQGAENEQFF. The chain uses TRBV5-1 and TRBJ2-1, with 9 bases aligning to TRBD1. Germline CDR1 SGHRS, CDR2 YFSETQ. J gave up 7 bases and V 1 base, and 6 bases lay outside the gene matches. This CDR3 spans 15 amino acids.

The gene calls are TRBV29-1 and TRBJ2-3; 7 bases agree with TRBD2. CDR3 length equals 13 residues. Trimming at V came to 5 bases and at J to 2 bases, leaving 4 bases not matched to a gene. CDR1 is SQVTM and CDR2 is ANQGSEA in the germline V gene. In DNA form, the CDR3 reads TGCAGCGTTCCAGCGGGGCACACAGATACGCAGTATTTT. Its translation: CSVPAGHTDTQYF.

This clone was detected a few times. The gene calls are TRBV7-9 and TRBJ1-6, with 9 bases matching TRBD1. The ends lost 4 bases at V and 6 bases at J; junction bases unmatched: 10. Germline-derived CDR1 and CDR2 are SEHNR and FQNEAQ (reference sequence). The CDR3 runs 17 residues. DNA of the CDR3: TGTGCCAGCAGCTCACCGCCCGGGACAGGGTCTAATTCACCCCTCCACTTT. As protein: CASSSPPGTGSNSPLHF.

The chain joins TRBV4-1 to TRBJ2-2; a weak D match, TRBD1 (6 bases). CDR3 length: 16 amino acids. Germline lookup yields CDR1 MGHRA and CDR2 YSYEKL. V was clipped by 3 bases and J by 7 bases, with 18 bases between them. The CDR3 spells CASSHWGPRLIGELFF. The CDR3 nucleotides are TGCGCCAGCAGCCACTGGGGGCCCAGACTCATCGGGGAGCTGTTTTTT.

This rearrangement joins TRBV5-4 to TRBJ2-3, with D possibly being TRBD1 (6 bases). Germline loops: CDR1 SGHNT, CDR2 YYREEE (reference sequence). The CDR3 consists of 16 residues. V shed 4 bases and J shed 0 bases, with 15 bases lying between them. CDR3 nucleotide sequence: TGTGCCAGCAGCCCCGGGACAAGGGGGAGCACAGATACGCAGTATTTT. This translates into CASSPGTRGSTDTQYF.

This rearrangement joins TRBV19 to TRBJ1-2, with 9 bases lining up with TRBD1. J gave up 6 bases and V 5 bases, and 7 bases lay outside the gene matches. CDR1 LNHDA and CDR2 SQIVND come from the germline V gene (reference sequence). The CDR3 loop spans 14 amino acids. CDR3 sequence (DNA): TGTGCCAGTAGTCCGCGGACAGGGGCGGATGGCTACACCTTC. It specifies CASSPRTGADGYTF.

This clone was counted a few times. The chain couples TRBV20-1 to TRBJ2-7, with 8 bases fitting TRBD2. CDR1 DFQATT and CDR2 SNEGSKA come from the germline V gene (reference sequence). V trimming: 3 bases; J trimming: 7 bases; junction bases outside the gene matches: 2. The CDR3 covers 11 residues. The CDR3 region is CSASSGEEQYF. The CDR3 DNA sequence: TGCAGTGCTAGTAGCGGGGAAGAGCAGTACTTC.

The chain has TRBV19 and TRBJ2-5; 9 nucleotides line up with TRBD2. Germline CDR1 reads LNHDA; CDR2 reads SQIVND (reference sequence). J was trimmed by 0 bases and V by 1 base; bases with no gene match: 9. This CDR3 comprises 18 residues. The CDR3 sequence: CASSIGATSGWYQETQYF. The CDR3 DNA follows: TGTGCCAGTAGTATAGGGGCTACTAGCGGGTGGTACCAAGAGACCCAGTACTTC.

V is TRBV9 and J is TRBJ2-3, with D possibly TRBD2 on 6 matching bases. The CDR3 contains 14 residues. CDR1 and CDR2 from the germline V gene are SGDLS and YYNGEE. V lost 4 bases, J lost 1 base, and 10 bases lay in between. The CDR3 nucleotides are TGTGCCAGCAGCTGGAGGGCTGGCACAGATACGCAGTATTTT. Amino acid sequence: CASSWRAGTDTQYF.

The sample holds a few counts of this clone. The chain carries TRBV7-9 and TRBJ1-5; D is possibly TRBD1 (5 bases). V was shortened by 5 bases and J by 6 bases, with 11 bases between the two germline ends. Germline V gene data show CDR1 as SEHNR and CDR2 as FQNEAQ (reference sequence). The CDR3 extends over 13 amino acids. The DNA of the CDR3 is TGTGCCAGCAGCCACAATGGGGCTCAGCCCCAGCATTTT. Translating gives CASSHNGAQPQHF.